The sequence of this T cell receptor (beta chain) was determined in a study of blood T cell repertoires in COVID-19. Two consecutive negative NP/OP PCR tests, clearance, or resolved symptoms defined Cohort 3 recovery. This CDR3 has 12 amino acids. V dropped 5 bases and J dropped 11 bases, with 13 bases sitting between them. CDR1 and CDR2 (germline): SEHNR, FQNEAQ (reference sequence). In the authors' workflow: Counts of nucleated cells, estimated from reference gene primer amplification, were obtained. Profiled with immunoSEQ multiplex PCR; TCRdb holds only in-frame clones, not every one. V and J calls and clone size follow that table, whereas D and trimming were derived from the DNA. This table holds about 140,000 clones, 75% to 90% found once.

Sequenced: PBMCs or T cells enriched from blood (not recorded which). The chain links TRBV7-9 to TRBJ2-1, with D uncertain. The receptor was isolated from a man in his 60s who had recovered from COVID-19. DNA of the CDR3: TGTGCCAGCAGCCTCCCCCCGGAGAAGCAGTTCTTC. Its protein is CASSLPPEKQFF.